Listed below are T cell receptor beta chains from one sample, sequenced in a study of T cells in Graves' hyperthyroidism and ophthalmopathy. TCRdb used MiXCR to reprocess the multiplex PCR reads, holding one entry per CDR3 protein. The sample lists some 380,000 distinct CDR3 sequences, approximately 13% seen once, with under 25% in the top ten. Material for sequencing was blood. The origin of the receptors is a man aged 30-40 years with Graves' hyperthyroidism that later progressed to Graves' ophthalmopathy. CDR3s include the opening cysteine and the closing phenylalanine or tryptophan. The D gene is left open where the match is weak. Where a row states a size, it is once, few, many or the class of an expanded clone; other rows omit it.

v_call	d_call	clone_size	j_call	cdr3_length	cdr3_nt	cdr3_aa
TRBV7-3	TRBD2	many	TRBJ2-1	15	TGTGCCAGCAGCCTCCCGGGCGGGGGTAACAATGAGCAGTTCTTC	CASSLPGGGNNEQFF
TRBV2	-	many	TRBJ2-7	14	TGTGCCAGCAGGGGGACCGCCCCTCAGGACGAGCAGTACTTC	CASRGTAPQDEQYF
TRBV7-9	TRBD1	-	TRBJ1-4	15	TGTGCCAGCAGCTTAGGAGGGGGCAAGAATGAAAAACTGTTTTTT	CASSLGGGKNEKLFF
TRBV29-1	-	many	TRBJ1-2	15	TGCAGCGCCGCTTCGATAGGTGCGTCAAACTATGGCTACACCTTC	CSAASIGASNYGYTF
TRBV10-3	-	few	TRBJ1-4	13	TGTGCCATCAGTTCCTCAACTAATGAAAAACTGTTTTTT	CAISSSTNEKLFF
TRBV30	TRBD1	-	TRBJ2-1	14	TGTGCCTGGGCTCGGGACAGGGGATTCAATGAGCAGTTCTTC	CAWARDRGFNEQFF
TRBV3-1	-	-	TRBJ2-5	11	TGTGCCAGCAGCCGCCGAGAGACCCAGTACTTC	CASSRRETQYF
TRBV9	-	many	TRBJ2-7	13	TGTGCCAGCAGCGTAACTGGCGGGGTCGACCAGTACTTC	CASSVTGGVDQYF
TRBV3-1	-	-	TRBJ1-2	13	TGTGCCAGCAGCCAAGTTGTCTATGGGGGCTACACCTTC	CASSQVVYGGYTF
TRBV10-2	TRBD2	-	TRBJ2-4	17	TGCGCCAGCAGCCCTAACCGGACTAGCGGGGGGAAATACATTCAGTACTTC	CASSPNRTSGGKYIQYF
TRBV27	TRBD2	many	TRBJ2-7	15	TGTGCCAGCAGTCCGCGGGGGGCCTCCTCCTACGAGCAGTACTTC	CASSPRGASSYEQYF
TRBV5-5	TRBD1	-	TRBJ1-2	15	TGTGCCAGCAGCTTGGGACCGACAGGGCACTATGGCTACACCTTC	CASSLGPTGHYGYTF
TRBV30	-	-	TRBJ2-7	13	TGTGCCTGGAGTGTAGCCGGAGACTACGAGCAGTACTTC	CAWSVAGDYEQYF
TRBV3-1	-	many	TRBJ1-1	12	TGTGCCAGCAGCCCCCCTCTTGGGGTCGCTTTCTTT	CASSPPLGVAFF
TRBV27	-	many	TRBJ2-4	18	TGTGCCAGCAGTCCCCCCGGGACCAACATACTAGCCAAAAACATTCAGTACTTC	CASSPPGTNILAKNIQYF
TRBV11-3	TRBD1	-	TRBJ2-1	19	TGTGCCAGCAGCTTAGAAGGACAGGGTGGTTTTATTGGCTACAATGAGCAGTTCTTC	CASSLEGQGGFIGYNEQFF
TRBV5-6	-	few	TRBJ1-5	15	TGTGCCAGCAGCTTCTTAACAGATAGCAATCAGCCCCAGCATTTT	CASSFLTDSNQPQHF
TRBV10-3	-	many	TRBJ1-2	11	TGTGCCATCAGTGAACCTTATGGCTACACCTTC	CAISEPYGYTF
TRBV20-1	TRBD2	many	TRBJ2-3	16	TGCAGTGCTAGAGACCCTAGCGGGGGTTGGACAGATACGCAGTATTTT	CSARDPSGGWTDTQYF
TRBV30	TRBD1	-	TRBJ1-2	12	TGTGCCTGGAGTGTACAGGGGGCGGCGCACACCTTC	CAWSVQGAAHTF
TRBV11-2	-	many	TRBJ1-1	16	TGTGCCAGCAGCTTAGTCCCTGCAGCCATGAACACTGAAGCTTTCTTT	CASSLVPAAMNTEAFF
TRBV3-1	TRBD1	many	TRBJ2-7	15	TGTGCCAGCAGCCCACTTCCGGGACAGGGATACGAGCAGTACTTC	CASSPLPGQGYEQYF
TRBV27	TRBD1	few	TRBJ2-5	15	TGTGCCAGCAGTCTAAGTTCGGGACAGGGGAAGACCCAGTACTTC	CASSLSSGQGKTQYF
TRBV11-3	TRBD1	-	TRBJ1-4	13	TGTGCCAGCTCGGACAGGTTTAATGAAAAACTGTTTTTT	CASSDRFNEKLFF
TRBV20-1	TRBD1	many	TRBJ2-7	13	TGCAGTGCTCACAGGGGAGCAGACTACGAGCAGTACTTC	CSAHRGADYEQYF
TRBV5-1	-	few	TRBJ1-1	15	TGCGCCAGCAGCTTGGAGTACAGGGCACACACTGAAGCTTCCTTT	CASSLEYRAHTEASF
TRBV27	TRBD1	few	TRBJ1-4	13	TGTGCCAGCACTACCGGGACAGGTGAAAAACTGTTTTTT	CASTTGTGEKLFF
TRBV30	TRBD1	-	TRBJ1-4	14	TGTGCCTGGAGTTCAGGGGGGTCGTGGGAAAAACTGTTTTTT	CAWSSGGSWEKLFF
TRBV6-1	-	few	TRBJ1-6	16	TGTGCCAGCAGTGAAGCGAATCCCCCACTCGGGTCACCCCTCCACTTT	CASSEANPPLGSPLHF
TRBV11-3	-	few	TRBJ2-7	15	TGTGCCAGCAGCCAAATTTACAGGGATTCCTACGAGCAGTACTTC	CASSQIYRDSYEQYF
TRBV2	TRBD2	many	TRBJ2-7	13	TGTGCCAGCAGTGAAGAAGCGGGGAGCGAGCAGTACTTC	CASSEEAGSEQYF
TRBV3-1	-	few	TRBJ2-2	14	TGTGCCAGCAGCCAAGAGGACCGGACCGGGGAGCTGTTTTTT	CASSQEDRTGELFF
TRBV7-2	-	few	TRBJ2-7	16	TGTGCCAGCAGCTTGGGTTTGCGGCAGAGCTCCTACGAGCAGTACTTC	CASSLGLRQSSYEQYF
TRBV2	-	many	TRBJ2-7	18	TGTGCCAGCAGAGTAGCGCAGGTCCGCTCTCCCAACGCAGGCGAGCAGTACTTC	CASRVAQVRSPNAGEQYF
TRBV2	-	many	TRBJ1-3	11	TGTGCCAGCAGTGCAGGAAACACCATATATTTT	CASSAGNTIYF
TRBV5-1	-	-	TRBJ2-1	18	TGCGCCAGCAGCTTGGCCGGATTACATCGGTTAGGCTACAATGAGCAGTTCTTC	CASSLAGLHRLGYNEQFF
TRBV5-1	-	few	TRBJ2-5	13	TGCGCCAGCAGCTTCAACAGCCAAGAGACCCAGTACTTC	CASSFNSQETQYF
TRBV20-1	-	many	TRBJ1-5	12	TGCAGTGCTAGAGCCGGACACCAGCCCCAGCATTTT	CSARAGHQPQHF
TRBV5-1	-	many	TRBJ2-3	15	TGCGCCAGCAGCCCGTCATCGGGAACAGCGGATACGCAGTATTTT	CASSPSSGTADTQYF
TRBV24-1	-	many	TRBJ1-1	13	TGTGCCACCAGTGATTTGACAGACACTGAAGCTTTCTTT	CATSDLTDTEAFF
TRBV5-1	TRBD2	many	TRBJ2-1	13	TGCGCCAGCAGCTTTGGGGGGGACAATGAGCAGTTCTTC	CASSFGGDNEQFF
TRBV24-1	TRBD2	few	TRBJ2-1	17	TGTGCCACCAGTGATTTCGACGGGTCTAGCGGGGACAATGAGCAGTTCTTC	CATSDFDGSSGDNEQFF
TRBV11-3	TRBD1	many	TRBJ1-1	16	TGTGCCAGCAGCTTATCTCCGGGACAGGGGAACACTGAAGCTTTCTTT	CASSLSPGQGNTEAFF
TRBV12-5	-	many	TRBJ2-2	14	TGTGCTAGTGGGCCGAGGGAAGGGGACGGGGAGCTGTTTTTT	CASGPREGDGELFF
TRBV12-3/TRBV12-4	-	many	TRBJ2-7	14	TGTGCCAGCACCCCGAGATCAGACTCCTACGAGCAGTACTTC	CASTPRSDSYEQYF
TRBV10-3	-	-	TRBJ2-2	12	TGTGCCATCAGACAGGGTTCCGGGGAGCTGTTTTTT	CAIRQGSGELFF
TRBV2	TRBD1	-	TRBJ2-5	15	TGTGCCAGCTCGCTGGTTGGGACAGGGGAAGAGACCCAGTACTTC	CASSLVGTGEETQYF
TRBV29-1	-	-	TRBJ1-1	15	TGCAGTGCAGGGGAAGTAGTCTACGGCATCACTGAAGCTTTCTTT	CSAGEVVYGITEAFF
TRBV14	-	few	TRBJ1-2	15	TGTGCCAGCAGCCAAGATCGGCGGGGTTGGTATGGCTACACCTTC	CASSQDRRGWYGYTF